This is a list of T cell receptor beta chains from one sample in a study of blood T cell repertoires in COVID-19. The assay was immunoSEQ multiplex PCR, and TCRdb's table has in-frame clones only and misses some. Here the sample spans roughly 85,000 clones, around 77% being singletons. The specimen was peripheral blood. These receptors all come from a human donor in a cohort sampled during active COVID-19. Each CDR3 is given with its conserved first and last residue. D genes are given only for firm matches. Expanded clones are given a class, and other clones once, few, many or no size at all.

DNA: TGTGCCAGCAGTCGACAGGGGTACTATGGCTACACCTTC
CDR3: CASSRQGYYGYTF
J: TRBJ1-2
D: TRBD1
size: .
V: TRBV12-3/TRBV12-4

DNA: TGTGCCAGTAGTATAGATCCCTCGGGGGGAGGCACAGATACGCAGTATTTT
CDR3: CASSIDPSGGGTDTQYF
J: TRBJ2-3
D: TRBD2
size: .
V: TRBV19

DNA: TGTGCCAGTAGTATTGAGGGCAGGACGGGGCAGCCCCAGCATTTT
CDR3: CASSIEGRTGQPQHF
J: TRBJ1-5
D: .
size: .
V: TRBV19

DNA: TGTGCCAGCAGCTTGCCAAATAGAATGAGGGTTTTCACCTTC
CDR3: CASSLPNRMRVFTF
J: TRBJ1-2
D: .
size: few
V: TRBV5-4

DNA: TGTGCCAGCAGGCAAGAAAGTCCCGTCCAGGGGAATGTTCAGGGCAATCAGCCCCAGCATTTT
CDR3: CASRQESPVQGNVQGNQPQHF
J: TRBJ1-5
D: .
size: .
V: TRBV3-1/TRBV3-2

DNA: TGTGCCAGCAGCCACTTGACAGGGGGCGCGGATAATTCACCCCTCCACTTT
CDR3: CASSHLTGGADNSPLHF
J: TRBJ1-6
D: TRBD1
size: .
V: TRBV3-1/TRBV3-2

DNA: TGTGCCAGCAGCCAGGACAGGGGGTCCTCCTATGGCTACACCTTC
CDR3: CASSQDRGSSYGYTF
J: TRBJ1-2
D: TRBD1
size: .
V: TRBV2

DNA: TGTGCCACCAGCAGAGCTTCAGGGCCGAACACTGAAGCTTTCTTT
CDR3: CATSRASGPNTEAFF
J: TRBJ1-1
D: .
size: .
V: TRBV15

DNA: TGTGCCAGCAGTTTGACAGGGCGTGAGCAGTTCTTC
CDR3: CASSLTGREQFF
J: TRBJ2-1
D: TRBD1
size: .
V: TRBV12-3/TRBV12-4

DNA: TGCAGTGCTAGTGGGGGGGGGACTTCCTACGAGCAGTACTTC
CDR3: CSASGGGTSYEQYF
J: TRBJ2-7
D: TRBD2
size: .
V: TRBV20-1

DNA: TGTGCCAGCAGAAGACGGGAGTTGAGCACTGAAGCTTTCTTT
CDR3: CASRRRELSTEAFF
J: TRBJ1-1
D: .
size: .
V: TRBV6-5

DNA: TGTGCCAGCAGAAAAGGGGGTTTGGACACCATATATTTT
CDR3: CASRKGGLDTIYF
J: TRBJ1-3
D: .
size: .
V: TRBV28

DNA: TGCGCCAGCAGCTCGATTCCGGGACAGGGCTACAATGAGCAGTTCTTC
CDR3: CASSSIPGQGYNEQFF
J: TRBJ2-1
D: TRBD1
size: .
V: TRBV5-1

DNA: TGCGCCAGCAGCACTGGGACAGGGGTTTCCTACGAGCAGTACTTC
CDR3: CASSTGTGVSYEQYF
J: TRBJ2-7
D: TRBD1
size: .
V: TRBV5-1

DNA: TGTGCCTGGGGTCCGGGACAGGGGTCGTTGTTCTATGGCTACACCTTC
CDR3: CAWGPGQGSLFYGYTF
J: TRBJ1-2
D: TRBD1
size: .
V: TRBV30

DNA: TGTGCCAGCAGCCACCTGGGACACCATGAAGCTTTCTTT
CDR3: CASSHLGHHEAFF
J: TRBJ1-1
D: .
size: .
V: TRBV3-1/TRBV3-2

DNA: TGTGCCAGCAGCTTAATATCAGTCCGGACAGGGGCAGCTTTCTTT
CDR3: CASSLISVRTGAAFF
J: TRBJ1-1
D: TRBD1
size: .
V: TRBV7-2

DNA: TGTGCCAGCAGTTTAGGGGGGGCGGAATCCTACGAGCAGTACTTC
CDR3: CASSLGGAESYEQYF
J: TRBJ2-7
D: .
size: .
V: TRBV28

DNA: TGTGCCACCAGCAACCCCCCCGGGACAGGGTGGGGCGCTCAGCCCCAGCATTTT
CDR3: CATSNPPGTGWGAQPQHF
J: TRBJ1-5
D: TRBD1
size: .
V: TRBV15

DNA: TGTGCCACCGGGGACAGCTCCTACGAGCAGTACTTC
CDR3: CATGDSSYEQYF
J: TRBJ2-7
D: TRBD1
size: few
V: TRBV28

DNA: TGTGCCAGCAGGGGGCAAGCCAATCAGCCCCAGCATTTT
CDR3: CASRGQANQPQHF
J: TRBJ1-5
D: .
size: .
V: TRBV25-1

DNA: TGTGCCAGTAGTCCCCGGGGGGGCCTATACGAGCAGTACTTC
CDR3: CASSPRGGLYEQYF
J: TRBJ2-7
D: TRBD2
size: .
V: TRBV19

DNA: TGTGCCAGCAGCTCGCCGTGGGGCGGGGGGGCCAAGGAGACCCAGTACTTC
CDR3: CASSSPWGGGAKETQYF
J: TRBJ2-5
D: TRBD2
size: .
V: TRBV28

DNA: TGTGCCAGCAGCCACCCCCTAGCGGGGGGGCTGGATACGCAGTATTTT
CDR3: CASSHPLAGGLDTQYF
J: TRBJ2-3
D: TRBD2
size: .
V: TRBV14

DNA: TGTGCCAGCAGTCCTAGCGGGGGGGCCCCTGAGACCCAGTACTTC
CDR3: CASSPSGGAPETQYF
J: TRBJ2-5
D: TRBD2
size: .
V: TRBV5-4

DNA: TGTGCCAGCAGCGTAGACGTCAGGGAATCCGAGCAGTACTTC
CDR3: CASSVDVRESEQYF
J: TRBJ2-7
D: .
size: .
V: TRBV9

DNA: TGTGCCAGCAGCAAAACAGGGGGCGAAGCTTTCTTT
CDR3: CASSKTGGEAFF
J: TRBJ1-1
D: TRBD1
size: few
V: TRBV11-2

DNA: TGTGCCAGCAGCTTAGGTAGCTCTGGGGCCAACGTCCTGACTTTC
CDR3: CASSLGSSGANVLTF
J: TRBJ2-6
D: .
size: .
V: TRBV7-2

DNA: TGTGCCAGCAGCTCCCCCGAGACTCTAGGGAACACTGAAGCTTTCTTT
CDR3: CASSSPETLGNTEAFF
J: TRBJ1-1
D: .
size: once
V: TRBV7-9

DNA: TGTGCCAGCAGACGGGGAGACGCAACTAATGAAAAACTGTTTTTT
CDR3: CASRRGDATNEKLFF
J: TRBJ1-4
D: .
size: .
V: TRBV3-1/TRBV3-2

DNA: TGTGCCAGCTCCCACACGGGGAGCACAGATACGCAGTATTTT
CDR3: CASSHTGSTDTQYF
J: TRBJ2-3
D: .
size: .
V: TRBV18

DNA: TGTGCCAGCAGCCGGTTAGCGGGGGGATACGAGCAGTACTTC
CDR3: CASSRLAGGYEQYF
J: TRBJ2-7
D: TRBD2
size: few
V: TRBV5-5

DNA: TGCGCCAGCAGCCCCCTCGAGGGGGTAAGGTATGGCTACACCTTC
CDR3: CASSPLEGVRYGYTF
J: TRBJ1-2
D: .
size: .
V: TRBV4-1

DNA: TGTGCCAGCAGCCGGGACAGGGGGATCGGTCTAAATCAGCCCCAGCATTTT
CDR3: CASSRDRGIGLNQPQHF
J: TRBJ1-5
D: TRBD1
size: .
V: TRBV28

DNA: TGTGCCAGCAGTTACTCGACGGAGGGAAACACTGAAGCTTTCTTT
CDR3: CASSYSTEGNTEAFF
J: TRBJ1-1
D: .
size: .
V: TRBV6-2/TRBV6-3

DNA: TGTGCCAGCAGCCAATTGCCTAGTTACGAGCAGTACTTC
CDR3: CASSQLPSYEQYF
J: TRBJ2-7
D: .
size: .
V: TRBV3-1/TRBV3-2

DNA: TGTGCCAGCAGCCCTTCGGGACAGCTCTCTGGAAACACCATATATTTT
CDR3: CASSPSGQLSGNTIYF
J: TRBJ1-3
D: TRBD1
size: .
V: TRBV7-9

DNA: TGTGCCAGCTCACCCCTTTCGAACACTGAAGCTTTCTTT
CDR3: CASSPLSNTEAFF
J: TRBJ1-1
D: .
size: .
V: TRBV18

DNA: TGTGCCAGCAGTTTATGGCAGGGCAGGGAGACCCAGTACTTC
CDR3: CASSLWQGRETQYF
J: TRBJ2-5
D: .
size: .
V: TRBV28

DNA: TGCGCCAGCAGCCATTCACTAGGGTTCGAGCAGTACTTC
CDR3: CASSHSLGFEQYF
J: TRBJ2-7
D: .
size: .
V: TRBV4-1

DNA: TGTGCCAGCAGCTCTGACTACGACTCCTACGAGCAGTACTTC
CDR3: CASSSDYDSYEQYF
J: TRBJ2-7
D: .
size: .
V: TRBV7-2

DNA: TGTGCCAGCAGTACCGACAGGGGCAATCAGCCCCAGCATTTT
CDR3: CASSTDRGNQPQHF
J: TRBJ1-5
D: TRBD1
size: few
V: TRBV6-6

DNA: TGTGCCAGCATCCTAAGATGGGGGCTCCCTCGCGAGCAGTACTTC
CDR3: CASILRWGLPREQYF
J: TRBJ2-7
D: .
size: .
V: TRBV6-5

DNA: TGTGCCAGCACCCAGACACTCTCTGGAAACACCATATATTTT
CDR3: CASTQTLSGNTIYF
J: TRBJ1-3
D: .
size: few
V: TRBV6-6

DNA: TGTGCCAGCAGGGGGAGGGGCGGGGAGCTGTTTTTT
CDR3: CASRGRGGELFF
J: TRBJ2-2
D: TRBD2
size: .
V: TRBV9

DNA: TGTGCCAGCAGTCCCCAGTACGAGCAGTACTTC
CDR3: CASSPQYEQYF
J: TRBJ2-7
D: .
size: few
V: TRBV6-6

DNA: TGTGCCAGCAGCGTAGTGGACAGGGCCGGCACTGAAGCTTTCTTT
CDR3: CASSVVDRAGTEAFF
J: TRBJ1-1
D: TRBD1
size: .
V: TRBV9

DNA: TGTGCCAGCAGCTTAAAGGGGATTTATGGCTACACCTTC
CDR3: CASSLKGIYGYTF
J: TRBJ1-2
D: .
size: .
V: TRBV5-4

DNA: TGTGCCTGGATTACTGGGGAGAAGACCCAGTACTTC
CDR3: CAWITGEKTQYF
J: TRBJ2-5
D: .
size: .
V: TRBV30

DNA: TGCGCCAGCAGCCACCTAGCGGGGGGGAGGAATGAGCAGTTCTTC
CDR3: CASSHLAGGRNEQFF
J: TRBJ2-1
D: TRBD2
size: .
V: TRBV4-3

DNA: TGTGCCAGCAGTCTAGGACAGAATCAGCCCCAGCATTTT
CDR3: CASSLGQNQPQHF
J: TRBJ1-5
D: .
size: .
V: TRBV12-3/TRBV12-4

DNA: TGTGCCAGCAGCCAATATAGACAGGGAGTTTTTGGTAATCAGCCCCAGCATTTT
CDR3: CASSQYRQGVFGNQPQHF
J: TRBJ1-5
D: TRBD1
size: .
V: TRBV16

DNA: TGTGCCAGCACTACAGGGGCATTTAACTCCTACGAGCAGTACTTC
CDR3: CASTTGAFNSYEQYF
J: TRBJ2-7
D: TRBD1
size: .
V: TRBV6-5

DNA: TGTGCCTGGAGTTTACTGGCTAACTATGGCTACACCTTC
CDR3: CAWSLLANYGYTF
J: TRBJ1-2
D: .
size: .
V: TRBV30

DNA: TGTGCCATCAGTGAAATAGGGACACGGAACACTGAAGCTTTCTTT
CDR3: CAISEIGTRNTEAFF
J: TRBJ1-1
D: .
size: .
V: TRBV10-3

DNA: TGTGCCAGCAGTCCCCGCTCGACAGGGGGCCGTGAAGAGCAGTACTTC
CDR3: CASSPRSTGGREEQYF
J: TRBJ2-7
D: TRBD1
size: .
V: TRBV27

DNA: TGTGCCAGCAGCCAAGAAACAGGGGGAGAGCAGTACTTC
CDR3: CASSQETGGEQYF
J: TRBJ2-7
D: TRBD1
size: .
V: TRBV4-2

DNA: TGTGCCAGCAGTTTAGTCCAGGGGGCGTCCGGAAACACCATATATTTT
CDR3: CASSLVQGASGNTIYF
J: TRBJ1-3
D: TRBD1
size: .
V: TRBV28

DNA: TGTGCCAGCAGCCCGGGGACAGGAGGGGAGACCCAGTACTTC
CDR3: CASSPGTGGETQYF
J: TRBJ2-5
D: TRBD1
size: .
V: TRBV9